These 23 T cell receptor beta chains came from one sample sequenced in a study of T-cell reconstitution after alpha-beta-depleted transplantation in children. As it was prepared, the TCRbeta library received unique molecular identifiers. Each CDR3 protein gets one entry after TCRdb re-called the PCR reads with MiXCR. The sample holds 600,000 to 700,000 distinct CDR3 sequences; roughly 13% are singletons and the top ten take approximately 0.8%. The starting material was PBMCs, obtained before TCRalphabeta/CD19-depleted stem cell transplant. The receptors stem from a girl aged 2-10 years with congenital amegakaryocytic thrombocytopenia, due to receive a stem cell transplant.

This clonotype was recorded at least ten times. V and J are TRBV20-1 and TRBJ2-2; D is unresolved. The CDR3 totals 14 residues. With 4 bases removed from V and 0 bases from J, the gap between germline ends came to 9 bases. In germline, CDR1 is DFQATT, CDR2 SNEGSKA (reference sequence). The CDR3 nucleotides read TGCAGTGCTATGCACAGAACGAACACCGGGGAGCTGTTTTTT. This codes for CSAMHRTNTGELFF.

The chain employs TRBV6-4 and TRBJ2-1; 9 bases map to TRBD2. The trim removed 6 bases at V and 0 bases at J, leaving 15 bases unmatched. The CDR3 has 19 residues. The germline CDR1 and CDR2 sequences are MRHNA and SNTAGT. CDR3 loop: CASSTRASGVYSSYNEQFF. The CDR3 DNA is TGTGCCAGCAGCACACGGGCTAGCGGGGTATATAGCTCCTACAATGAGCAGTTCTTC.

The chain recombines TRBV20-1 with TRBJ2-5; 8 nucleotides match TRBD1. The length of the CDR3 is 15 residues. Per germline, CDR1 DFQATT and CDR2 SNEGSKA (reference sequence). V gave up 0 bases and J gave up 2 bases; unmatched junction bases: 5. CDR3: CSARDPTGEQETQYF. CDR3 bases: TGCAGTGCTAGAGATCCGACAGGGGAACAAGAGACCCAGTACTTC.

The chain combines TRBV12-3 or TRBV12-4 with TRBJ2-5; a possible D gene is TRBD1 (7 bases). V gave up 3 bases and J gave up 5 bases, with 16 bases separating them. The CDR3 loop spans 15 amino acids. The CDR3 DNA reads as TGTGCCAGCAGTTTTTCAGGGGGGACCATCGAGACCCAGTACTTC. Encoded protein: CASSFSGGTIETQYF.

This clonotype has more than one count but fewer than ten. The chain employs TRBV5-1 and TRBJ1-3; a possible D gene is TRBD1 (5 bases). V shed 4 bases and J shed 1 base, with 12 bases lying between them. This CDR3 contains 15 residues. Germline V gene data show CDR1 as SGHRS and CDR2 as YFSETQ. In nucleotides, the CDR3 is TGCGCCAGCAGCAACCCGGGGGATTCTGGAAACACCATATATTTT. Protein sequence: CASSNPGDSGNTIYF. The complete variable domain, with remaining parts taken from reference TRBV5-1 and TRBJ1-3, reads KAGVTQTPRYLIKTRGQQVTLSCSPISGHRSVSWYQQTPGQGLQFLFEYFSETQRNKGNFPGRFSGRQFSNSRSEMNVSTLELGDSALYLCASSNPGDSGNTIYFGEGSWLTVV.

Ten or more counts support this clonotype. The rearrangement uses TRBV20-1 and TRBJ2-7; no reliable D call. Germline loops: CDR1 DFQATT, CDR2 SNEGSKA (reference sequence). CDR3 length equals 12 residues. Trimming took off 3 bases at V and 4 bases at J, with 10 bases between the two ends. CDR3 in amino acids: CSASESVYEQYF. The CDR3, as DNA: TGCAGTGCTAGTGAGAGCGTATACGAGCAGTACTTC.

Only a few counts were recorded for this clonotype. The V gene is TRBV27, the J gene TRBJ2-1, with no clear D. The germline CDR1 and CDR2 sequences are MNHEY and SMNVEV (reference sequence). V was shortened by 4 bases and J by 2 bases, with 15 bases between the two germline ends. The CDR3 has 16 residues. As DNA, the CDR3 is TGTGCCAGCAGTTCAACACCGGGCCAAACCTACAATGAGCAGTTCTTC. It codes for CASSSTPGQTYNEQFF.

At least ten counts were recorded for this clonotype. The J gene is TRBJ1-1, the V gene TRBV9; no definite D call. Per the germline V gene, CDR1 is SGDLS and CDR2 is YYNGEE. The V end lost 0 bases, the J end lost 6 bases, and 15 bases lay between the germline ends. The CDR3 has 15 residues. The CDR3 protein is CASSVGGSTIAEAFF. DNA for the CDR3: TGTGCCAGCAGCGTAGGTGGCAGTACCATTGCTGAAGCTTTCTTT.

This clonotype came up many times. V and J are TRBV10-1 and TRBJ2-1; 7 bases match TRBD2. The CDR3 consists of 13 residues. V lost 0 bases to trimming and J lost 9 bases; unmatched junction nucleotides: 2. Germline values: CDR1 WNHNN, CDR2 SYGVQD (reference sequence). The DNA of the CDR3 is TGCGCCAGCAGTGAGTCTTGGGAGGGTGAGCAGTTCTTC. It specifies CASSESWEGEQFF.

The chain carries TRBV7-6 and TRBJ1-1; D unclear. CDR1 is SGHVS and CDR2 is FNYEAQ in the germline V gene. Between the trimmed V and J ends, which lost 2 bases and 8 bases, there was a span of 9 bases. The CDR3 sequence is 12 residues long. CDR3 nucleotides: TGTGCCAGCAGCTTAAACAGCGCCGAAGCTTTCTTT. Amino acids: CASSLNSAEAFF. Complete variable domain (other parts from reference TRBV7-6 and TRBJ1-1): GAGVSQSPRYKVTKRGQDVALRCDPISGHVSLYWYRQALGQGPEFLTYFNYEAQQDKSGLPNDRFSAERPEGSISTLTIQRTEQRDSAMYRCASSLNSAEAFFGQGTRLTVV.

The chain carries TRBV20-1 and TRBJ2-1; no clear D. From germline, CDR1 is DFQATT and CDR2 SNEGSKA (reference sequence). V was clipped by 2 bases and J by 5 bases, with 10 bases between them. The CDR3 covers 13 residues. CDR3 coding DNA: TGCAGTGCTAGACGGATCAACGACAATGAGCAGTTCTTC. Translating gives CSARRINDNEQFF.

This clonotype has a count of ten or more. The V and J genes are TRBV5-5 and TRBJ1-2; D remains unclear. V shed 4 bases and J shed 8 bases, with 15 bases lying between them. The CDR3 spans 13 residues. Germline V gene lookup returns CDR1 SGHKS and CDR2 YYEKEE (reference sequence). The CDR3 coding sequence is TGTGCCAGCAGCCCCGGCCACTTTTGGGGCTACACCTTC. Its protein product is CASSPGHFWGYTF.

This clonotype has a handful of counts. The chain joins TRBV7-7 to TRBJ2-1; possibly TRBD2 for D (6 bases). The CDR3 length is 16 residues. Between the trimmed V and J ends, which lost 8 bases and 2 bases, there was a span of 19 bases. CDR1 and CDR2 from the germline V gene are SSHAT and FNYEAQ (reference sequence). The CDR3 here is CASRHHLATAYNEQFF. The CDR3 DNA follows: TGTGCCAGCCGACATCACCTAGCGACGGCCTACAATGAGCAGTTCTTC.

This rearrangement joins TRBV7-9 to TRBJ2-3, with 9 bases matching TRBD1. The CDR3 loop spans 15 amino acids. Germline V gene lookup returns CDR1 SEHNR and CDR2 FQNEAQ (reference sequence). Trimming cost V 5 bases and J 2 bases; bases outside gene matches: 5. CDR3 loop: CASSLWTGDTDTQYF. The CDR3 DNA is TGTGCCAGCAGCCTGTGGACAGGGGACACAGATACGCAGTATTTT.

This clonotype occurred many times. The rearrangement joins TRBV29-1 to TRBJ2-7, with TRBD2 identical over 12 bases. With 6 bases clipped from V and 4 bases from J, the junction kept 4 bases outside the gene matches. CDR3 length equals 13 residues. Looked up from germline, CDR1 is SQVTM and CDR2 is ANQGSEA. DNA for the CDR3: TGCAGCGTAAGGACTAGCGGGAAATACGAGCAGTACTTC. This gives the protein CSVRTSGKYEQYF.

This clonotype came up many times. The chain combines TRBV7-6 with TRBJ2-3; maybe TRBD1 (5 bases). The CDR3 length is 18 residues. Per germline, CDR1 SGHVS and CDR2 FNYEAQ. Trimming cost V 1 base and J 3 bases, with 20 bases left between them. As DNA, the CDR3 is TGTGCCAGCAGCTTAGGGGGCCGTGGTAATAAGGTTACAGATACGCAGTATTTT. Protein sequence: CASSLGGRGNKVTDTQYF.

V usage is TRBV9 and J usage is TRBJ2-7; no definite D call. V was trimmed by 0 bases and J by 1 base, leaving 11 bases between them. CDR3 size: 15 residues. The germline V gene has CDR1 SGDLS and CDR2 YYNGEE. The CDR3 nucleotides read TGTGCCAGCAGCGTAGACCTCGACAAATCCTACGAGCAGTACTTC. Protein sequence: CASSVDLDKSYEQYF. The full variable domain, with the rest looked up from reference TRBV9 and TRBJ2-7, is DSGVTQTPKHLITATGQRVTLRCSPRSGDLSVYWYQQSLDQGLQFLIQYYNGEERAKGNILERFSAQQFPDLHSELNLSSLELGDSALYFCASSVDLDKSYEQYFGPGTRLTVT.

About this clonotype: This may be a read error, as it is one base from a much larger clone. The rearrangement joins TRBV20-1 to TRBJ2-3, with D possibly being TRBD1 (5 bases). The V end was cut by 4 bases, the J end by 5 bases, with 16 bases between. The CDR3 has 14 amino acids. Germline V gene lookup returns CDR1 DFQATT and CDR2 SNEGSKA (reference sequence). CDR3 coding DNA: TGCAGTGCTAAACAGGCGCCAGCCCAAGATACGCAGTATTTT. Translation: CSAKQAPAQDTQYF.

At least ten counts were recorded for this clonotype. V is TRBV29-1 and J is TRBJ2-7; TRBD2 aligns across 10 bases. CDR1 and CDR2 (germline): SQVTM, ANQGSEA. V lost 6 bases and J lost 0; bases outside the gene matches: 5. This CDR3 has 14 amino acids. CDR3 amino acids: CSVKLAGGSYEQYF. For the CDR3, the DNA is TGCAGCGTCAAGTTAGCGGGGGGCTCCTACGAGCAGTACTTC.

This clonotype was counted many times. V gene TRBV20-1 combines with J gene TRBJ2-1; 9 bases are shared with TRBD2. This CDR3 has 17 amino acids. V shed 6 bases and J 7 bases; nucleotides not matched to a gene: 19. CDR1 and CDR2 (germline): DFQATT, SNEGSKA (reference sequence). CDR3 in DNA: TGCAGTGCCACAGATGTGGCTAGCGGGATCGTTTTGAATGAGCAGTTCTTC. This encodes CSATDVASGIVLNEQFF.

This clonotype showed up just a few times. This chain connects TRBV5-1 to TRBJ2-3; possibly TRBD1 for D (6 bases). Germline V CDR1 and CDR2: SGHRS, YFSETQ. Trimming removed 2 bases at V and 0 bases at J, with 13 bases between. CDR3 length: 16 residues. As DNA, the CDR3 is TGCGCCAGCAGCTTAAACGGACAGCCTAGCACAGATACGCAGTATTTT. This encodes CASSLNGQPSTDTQYF.

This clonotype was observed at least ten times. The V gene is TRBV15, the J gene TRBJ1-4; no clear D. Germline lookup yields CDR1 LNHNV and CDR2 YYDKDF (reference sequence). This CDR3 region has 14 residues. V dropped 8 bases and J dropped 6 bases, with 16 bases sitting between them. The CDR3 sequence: CATGRDDRYEKLFF. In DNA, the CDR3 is TGTGCCACCGGACGGGATGACCGTTATGAAAAACTGTTTTTT. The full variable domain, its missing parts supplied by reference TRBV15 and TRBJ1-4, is DAMVIQNPRYQVTQFGKPVTLSCSQTLNHNVMYWYQQKSSQAPKLLFHYYDKDFNNEADTPDNFQSRRPNTSFCFLDIRSPGLGDTAMYLCATGRDDRYEKLFFGSGTQLSVL.

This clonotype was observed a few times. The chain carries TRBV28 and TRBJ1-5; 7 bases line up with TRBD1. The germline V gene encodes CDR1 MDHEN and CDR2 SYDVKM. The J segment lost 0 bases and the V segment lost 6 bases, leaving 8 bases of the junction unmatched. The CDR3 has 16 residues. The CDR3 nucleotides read TGTGCCAGCAGCCGCCCGGGACAGCTTAGCAATCAGCCCCAGCATTTT. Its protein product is CASSRPGQLSNQPQHF.